Following are 24 T cell receptor beta chains from one sample sequenced in a study of blood T cell repertoires in COVID-19. The repertoire was sequenced with immunoSEQ multiplex PCR; TCRdb's copy has only in-frame clones and lacks some. Here the sample spans approximately 170,000 clones, around four fifths being singletons. The sample consisted of peripheral blood. All receptors come from a middle-aged man who had recovered from COVID-19.

The chain carries TRBV20-1 and TRBJ2-1; a possible D gene is TRBD2 (6 bases). CDR1 and CDR2 (germline): DFQATT, SNEGSKA (reference sequence). The CDR3 covers 11 residues. The CDR3 loop is CSGGTYNEQFF. Written as DNA, the CDR3 is TGCAGCGGGGGTACCTACAATGAGCAGTTCTTC.

The rearrangement links TRBV9 to TRBJ2-5; tentatively, D is TRBD2 (5 bases). Looked up from germline, CDR1 is SGDLS and CDR2 is YYNGEE. Trimming shortened V by 5 bases and J by 3 bases, and 14 bases separated the two germline ends. CDR3 length: 14 amino acids. The CDR3 DNA reads TGTGCCAGCAGTACCGGACTTTTCGAAGAGACCCAGTACTTC. This sequence encodes CASSTGLFEETQYF.

This chain uses TRBV6-2 or TRBV6-3 with TRBJ2-7; D uncertain. V was cut by 5 bases and J by 0 bases, with 14 bases left in between. This CDR3 has 15 residues. Germline V gene sequence: CDR1 MNHEY, CDR2 SVGEGT. The DNA of the CDR3 is TGTGCCAGCAGTCCCTCTGACTCGAGCTCCTACGAGCAGTACTTC. Translated, it gives CASSPSDSSSYEQYF.

This clone was detected only a few times. The V and J genes are TRBV19 and TRBJ1-2; the D is unclear. This CDR3 region has 14 residues. Germline values: CDR1 LNHDA, CDR2 SQIVND (reference sequence). Trimming pared 3 bases from V and 7 bases from J, leaving 15 bases between. The CDR3 is CASSIGVLVRGYTF. CDR3 bases: TGTGCCAGTAGTATCGGGGTCCTAGTTCGTGGCTACACCTTC. The full variable domain, its missing parts supplied by reference TRBV19 and TRBJ1-2, is DGGITQSPKYLFRKEGQNVTLSCEQNLNHDAMYWYRQDPGQGLRLIYYSQIVNDFQKGDIAEGYSVSREKKESFPLTVTSAQKNPTAFYLCASSIGVLVRGYTFGSGTRLTVV.

The chain uses TRBV7-9 and TRBJ2-5, with a possible D match to TRBD1 (5 bases). The germline V and J ends were trimmed by 5 bases and 5 bases, with 18 bases remaining between them. There are 15 residues in the CDR3. Germline V gene sequence: CDR1 SEHNR, CDR2 FQNEAQ (reference sequence). CDR3 amino acids: CASSPHDRDVETQYF. CDR3 in DNA: TGTGCCAGCAGCCCTCACGACAGAGATGTGGAGACCCAGTACTTC.

This clone was recorded once. The chain carries TRBV6-1 and TRBJ2-3; D may be TRBD2 (5 bases). Germline values: CDR1 MNHNS, CDR2 SASEGT. V was clipped by 0 bases and J by 1 base, with 11 bases between them. The CDR3 contains 16 residues. CDR3 sequence: CASSEALMGGTDTQYF. The CDR3 DNA reads as TGTGCCAGCAGTGAAGCGCTAATGGGAGGCACAGATACGCAGTATTTT.

This clone was observed once. The genes are TRBV4-2 and TRBJ2-1; 10 positions agree with TRBD2. The CDR3 is 18 residues long. V was clipped by 1 base and J by 0 bases; unmatched bases: 6. Germline V gene data show CDR1 as LGHNA and CDR2 as YNFKEQ. CDR3 region: CASSQVFSGGRSYNEQFF. The CDR3 DNA follows: TGTGCCAGCAGCCAAGTTTTTAGCGGGGGGCGCTCCTACAATGAGCAGTTCTTC.

This clone was recorded only once. This chain uses TRBV10-3 with TRBJ2-3; D remains unclear. Germline values: CDR1 ENHRY, CDR2 SYGVKD. This CDR3 region has 12 residues. Trimming left V 0 bases short and J 11 bases short, with 9 bases between. The CDR3 spells CAISESEIEQYF. For the CDR3, the DNA is TGTGCCATCAGTGAGTCAGAGATTGAGCAGTATTTT.

The rearrangement joins TRBV7-2 to TRBJ2-7, with 9 bases fitting TRBD2. Germline V gene data show CDR1 as SGHTA and CDR2 as FQGNSA. After removal of 3 bases from V and 3 bases from J, the junction contained 3 bases not matched to a gene. The CDR3 runs 14 residues. The CDR3 region is CASSFAGGNYEQYF. CDR3 nucleotides: TGTGCCAGCAGCTTTGCGGGAGGGAACTACGAGCAGTACTTC.

This chain connects TRBV18 to TRBJ1-2; 12 nucleotides line up with TRBD1. This CDR3 has 17 amino acids. The ends lost 3 bases at V and 8 bases at J; junction bases unmatched: 13. Looked up from germline, CDR1 is KGHSH and CDR2 is LQKENI. The CDR3 loop is CASSPTGTGGVKGGYTF. As DNA, the CDR3 is TGTGCCAGCTCACCCACCGGGACAGGGGGCGTAAAAGGCGGCTACACCTTC.

This clone was seen more than once but under ten times. V and J are TRBV5-4 and TRBJ1-2, with D hard to call. CDR1 is SGHNT and CDR2 is YYREEE in the germline V gene (reference sequence). The ends were cut back, 1 base at V and 4 bases at J, with 14 bases in the middle. The CDR3 length is 15 residues. CDR3 region: CASSLSGRGPYGYTF. The DNA of the CDR3 is TGTGCCAGCAGCTTGAGCGGTAGAGGACCCTATGGCTACACCTTC.

The chain has TRBV7-2 and TRBJ2-5; 8 nucleotides match TRBD2. In germline, CDR1 is SGHTA, CDR2 FQGNSA. CDR3 length: 15 amino acids. V lost 5 bases to trimming and J lost 6 bases; unmatched junction nucleotides: 11. The DNA for the CDR3 is TGTGCCAGCAGCCCCCCCCTAGCGGGCGGGAAGACCCAGTACTTC. This translates into CASSPPLAGGKTQYF.

This clone was seen just once. The V gene is TRBV7-2, the J gene TRBJ2-3; TRBD1 agrees at 10 bases. CDR3 size: 14 residues. Germline trimming cut 1 base from V and 9 bases from J; bases unmatched to any gene: 4. CDR1 SGHTA and CDR2 FQGNSA come from the germline V gene. CDR3 amino acids: CASSLVTGGETQYF. CDR3 nucleotides: TGTGCCAGCAGCTTAGTGACAGGGGGCGAAACGCAGTATTTT.

The chain combines TRBV29-1 with TRBJ1-5; tentatively, D is TRBD1 (5 bases). The germline gives CDR1 SQVTM, CDR2 ANQGSEA. The CDR3 sequence is 13 residues long. The V and J ends lost 6 bases and 4 bases respectively, with 13 bases between them. The CDR3 region is CSVGGAYNQPQHF. The CDR3 DNA reads as TGCAGCGTCGGGGGAGCCTATAATCAGCCCCAGCATTTT.

The chain has TRBV6-5 and TRBJ2-2; D is uncertain. Germline-derived CDR1 and CDR2 are MNHEY and SVGAGI. The CDR3 loop spans 15 amino acids. V dropped 7 bases and J dropped 1 base, with 13 bases sitting between them. The CDR3 nucleotides read TGTGCCAGCACCGGCGGCCTATTGAACACCGGGGAGCTGTTTTTT. The encoded protein is CASTGGLLNTGELFF.

The rearrangement uses TRBV4-3 and TRBJ2-1, with 10 bases that match TRBD2. This CDR3 is 16 amino acids long. V shed 1 base and J 6 bases; nucleotides not matched to a gene: 6. CDR1 LGHNA and CDR2 YSLEER come from the germline V gene. The CDR3 is CASSQGGLAGVNEQFF. DNA of the CDR3: TGCGCCAGCAGCCAAGGAGGTCTAGCGGGAGTCAATGAGCAGTTCTTC.

The chain has TRBV4-2 and TRBJ2-1; 10 bases are a match to TRBD2. This CDR3 has 18 amino acids. Trimming at V came to 0 bases and at J to 4 bases, leaving 9 bases not matched to a gene. CDR1 is LGHNA and CDR2 is YNFKEQ in the germline V gene. CDR3 nucleotides: TGTGCCAGCAGCCAAGATCAGGCTAGCGGGAGCGTATACAATGAGCAGTTCTTC. Translation gives CASSQDQASGSVYNEQFF.

The chain has TRBV6-2 or TRBV6-3 and TRBJ2-7; 10 nucleotides align to TRBD2. Germline CDR1 reads MNHEY; CDR2 reads SVGEGT. V was pared by 5 bases and J by 6 bases, with 4 bases of the junction left unmatched. The CDR3 is 13 residues long. The CDR3 sequence: CASSRLAGVEQYF. The CDR3 DNA is TGTGCCAGCAGTCGGCTAGCGGGGGTCGAGCAGTACTTC.

The CDR3 spells CASSLGLWQGSTDTQYF. The CDR3 coding sequence is TGTGCCAGCAGTTTAGGGCTTTGGCAGGGTAGCACAGATACGCAGTATTTT. V is TRBV28 and J is TRBJ2-3; tentatively, D is TRBD1 (5 bases). Germline lookup yields CDR1 MDHEN and CDR2 SYDVKM. This CDR3 is 17 amino acids long. V was cut by 2 bases and J by 0 bases, with 15 bases left in between.

The CDR3 protein is CASSPSGSPYEQYF. CDR3 in DNA: TGTGCCAGCAGCCCTAGCGGGTCCCCGTACGAGCAGTACTTC. This chain uses TRBV7-2 with TRBJ2-7; 8 bases agree with TRBD2. The CDR3 covers 14 residues. Trimming removed 5 bases from V and 4 bases from J; junction bases left unmatched: 7. The germline V gene has CDR1 SGHTA and CDR2 FQGNSA.

The chain employs TRBV5-1 and TRBJ2-3; tentatively, D is TRBD2 (6 bases). With 4 bases removed from V and 6 bases from J, the gap between germline ends came to 18 bases. The CDR3 is 15 amino acids. Per the germline V gene, CDR1 is SGHRS and CDR2 is YFSETQ. CDR3 nucleotide sequence: TGCGCCAGCAGCGGCGGGACCGGTGGTACGGATACGCAGTATTTT. As protein: CASSGGTGGTDTQYF. Drawing the rest from reference TRBV5-1 and TRBJ2-3, the complete variable domain is KAGVTQTPRYLIKTRGQQVTLSCSPISGHRSVSWYQQTPGQGLQFLFEYFSETQRNKGNFPGRFSGRQFSNSRSEMNVSTLELGDSALYLCASSGGTGGTDTQYFGPGTRLTVL.

This clone was found a few times. Here the CDR3 reads CASSLRDRKSTNEKLFF. The CDR3 nucleotides read TGTGCCAGCAGCTTAAGGGACAGAAAGTCAACTAATGAAAAACTGTTTTTT. This rearrangement joins TRBV5-8 to TRBJ1-4, with 7 bases aligning to TRBD1. The length of the CDR3 is 17 residues. Germline V gives CDR1 SGHTS, CDR2 YDEGEE. The trim removed 2 bases at V and 0 bases at J, leaving 7 bases unmatched. The whole variable domain, remainder taken from reference TRBV5-8 and TRBJ1-4, is EAGVTQSPTHLIKTRGQQATLRCSPISGHTSVYWYQQALGLGLQFLLWYDEGEERNRGNFPPRFSGRQFPNYSSELNVNALELEDSALYLCASSLRDRKSTNEKLFFGSGTQLSVL.

The V gene is TRBV6-2 or TRBV6-3, the J gene TRBJ2-7; 10 nucleotides match TRBD2. The J segment lost 4 bases and the V segment lost 5 bases, leaving 11 bases of the junction unmatched. CDR1 is MNHEY and CDR2 is SVGEGT in the germline V gene. CDR3 length: 16 residues. The chain's CDR3 is CASSHLGLAVPYEQYF. The CDR3 DNA is TGTGCCAGCAGTCACCTCGGACTAGCGGTTCCTTACGAGCAGTACTTC.

V and J are TRBV11-3 and TRBJ2-1; D unclear. Trimming took 1 base from V and 5 from J, leaving 9 bases between them. This CDR3 region has 14 residues. Looked up from germline, CDR1 is SGHNT and CDR2 is YENEEA. In DNA, the CDR3 is TGTGCCAGCAGCTTAGGCCTGACTCACAATGAGCAGTTCTTC. Translated: CASSLGLTHNEQFF.